The rows below give T cell receptor beta chains drawn from one sample of a study of blood T cell repertoires in COVID-19. Generated by immunoSEQ multiplex PCR, the TCRdb table keeps only in-frame clones and is missing some. The top ten hold 22% of the sample, which has tens of thousands of clones, about 73% seen once. The sequenced sample was peripheral blood. The receptors stem from a man between 60 and 70 years old with acute or convalescent COVID-19. Both conserved end residues are part of each CDR3. A D gene is named only where the DNA matches it firmly. Clone size is given for some rows only: seen once, a few or many times, or a class if the clone is expanded.

clone_size d_call j_call v_call cdr3_aa cdr3_nt
. . TRBJ1-3 TRBV5-4 CASSLEGGRGNTIYF TGTGCCAGCAGCTTGGAGGGGGGGCGTGGAAACACCATATATTTT
. TRBD2 TRBJ2-7 TRBV2 CASRGDWSSYEQYF TGTGCCAGCCGGGGGGACTGGAGCTCCTACGAGCAGTACTTC
. TRBD2 TRBJ2-2 TRBV5-1 CASSLLRGGAVGELFF TGCGCCAGCAGCTTGCTTCGCGGGGGGGCCGTCGGGGAGCTGTTTTTT
. . TRBJ2-5 TRBV3-1/TRBV3-2 CASSQAGTHPETQYF TGTGCCAGCAGCCAGGCCGGGACTCACCCCGAGACCCAGTACTTC
. . TRBJ2-2 TRBV19 CASSIGVLGELFF TGTGCCAGTAGTATTGGAGTCCTGGGGGAGCTGTTTTTT
. . TRBJ2-7 TRBV30 CAWKTPSSYEQYF TGTGCCTGGAAAACGCCCAGCTCCTACGAGCAGTACTTC
. TRBD1 TRBJ1-2 TRBV5-1 CASRSGTDNYGYTF TGCGCCAGCCGCAGTGGGACAGACAACTATGGCTACACCTTC
. . TRBJ1-6 TRBV7-8 CASSPRVPARRSSYNSPLHF TGTGCCAGCAGCCCCCGGGTTCCGGCGAGGAGGAGCTCCTATAATTCACCCCTCCACTTT
. . TRBJ2-7 TRBV11-1 CASSLVRAEQYF TGTGCCAGCAGCTTAGTTAGAGCCGAGCAGTACTTC
few TRBD1 TRBJ1-1 TRBV5-1 CASSTRTGENTEAFF TGCGCCAGCTCCACCCGAACAGGGGAGAACACTGAAGCTTTCTTT
. . TRBJ2-3 TRBV20-1 CSASTGGPVDTQYF TGCAGTGCTAGTACCGGGGGGCCGGTAGATACGCAGTATTTT
. TRBD1 TRBJ1-1 TRBV5-4 CASSLANRGGTEAFF TGTGCCAGCAGCTTGGCCAACAGGGGTGGGACTGAAGCTTTCTTT
. . TRBJ1-2 TRBV5-1 CASSLGGGGDYGYTF TGCGCCAGCAGCTTGGGGGGCGGAGGGGACTATGGCTACACCTTC
. TRBD1 TRBJ2-6 TRBV30 CAWRLGRQGKANVLTF TGTGCCTGGCGATTAGGCCGACAGGGTAAGGCCAACGTCCTGACTTTC
. TRBD1 TRBJ1-4 TRBV13 CASSSDREGVEKLFF TGTGCCAGCAGCTCGGACAGGGAGGGGGTTGAAAAACTGTTTTTT
. TRBD1 TRBJ2-6 TRBV4-1 CASSQEVGTVFLSGANVLTF TGCGCCAGCAGCCAAGAGGTAGGGACAGTCTTTCTCTCTGGGGCCAACGTCCTGACTTTC
. . TRBJ2-2 TRBV19 CASSNSGRANTGELFF TGTGCCAGTAGTAACAGTGGCAGGGCGAACACCGGGGAGCTGTTTTTT
. TRBD1 TRBJ2-1 TRBV7-6 CASSWTGANGDEQFF TGTGCCAGCAGCTGGACAGGGGCTAACGGGGATGAGCAGTTCTTC
. TRBD1 TRBJ2-5 TRBV19 CASSWPRSGQGGQETQYF TGTGCCAGTAGTTGGCCCCGATCGGGACAGGGAGGCCAAGAGACCCAGTACTTC
few . TRBJ1-1 TRBV7-9 CASSLRQDTEAFF TGTGCCAGCAGCCTTAGACAGGACACTGAAGCTTTCTTT
. . TRBJ2-1 TRBV7-9 CASSSFGFGDNEQFF TGTGCCAGCAGCTCCTTCGGATTCGGAGACAATGAGCAGTTCTTC
. . TRBJ1-4 TRBV27 CASSLGPGEKLFF TGTGCCAGCAGTTTAGGCCCAGGGGAAAAACTGTTTTTT
. . TRBJ1-6 TRBV7-9 CASSSYGGAGTSPLHF TGTGCCAGCAGCTCATATGGAGGGGCAGGGACGTCACCCCTCCACTTT
. . TRBJ2-3 TRBV2 CASSEQGPDTQYF TGTGCCAGCAGTGAACAGGGCCCAGATACGCAGTATTTT
. . TRBJ2-2 TRBV5-1 CASSLGGDGTGELFF TGCGCCAGCAGCTTGGGCGGAGATGGGACCGGGGAGCTGTTTTTT
. TRBD2 TRBJ2-1 TRBV5-4 CASSGTSGGDRGEQFF TGTGCCAGCAGCGGGACTAGCGGGGGGGATAGAGGTGAGCAGTTCTTC
. TRBD2 TRBJ2-5 TRBV4-1 CASSQTSGAETQYF TGCGCCAGCAGCCAGACTAGCGGGGCCGAGACCCAGTACTTC
. TRBD2 TRBJ2-3 TRBV24-1 CATSDPGTSGGAEDTQYF TGTGCCACCAGTGACCCAGGGACTAGCGGGGGGGCAGAAGATACGCAGTATTTT
once . TRBJ2-3 TRBV7-9 CASSSTGSDTQYF TGTGCCAGCAGCTCTACAGGGTCGGATACGCAGTATTTT
. TRBD2 TRBJ2-5 TRBV5-1 CASSSQLTSGKETQYF TGCGCCAGCAGCTCCCAACTAACTAGCGGGAAAGAGACCCAGTACTTC
many . TRBJ2-5 TRBV14 CASSQELAETQYF TGTGCCAGCAGCCAAGAACTAGCTGAGACCCAGTACTTC
once . TRBJ2-5 TRBV7-9 CASSLDTTETQYF TGTGCCAGCAGCTTAGACACAACGGAGACCCAGTACTTC
. TRBD2 TRBJ2-7 TRBV24-1 CATSDSGGGIEQYF TGTGCCACCAGTGATTCGGGAGGGGGTATCGAGCAGTACTTC
. . TRBJ1-6 TRBV19 CASSMDTLYNSPLHF TGTGCCAGTAGTATGGACACATTATATAATTCACCCCTCCACTTT
. TRBD2 TRBJ2-3 TRBV2 CASRGTVGTSGAGDTQYF TGTGCCAGCAGGGGGACGGTGGGGACTAGCGGCGCGGGAGATACGCAGTATTTT
. TRBD1 TRBJ1-3 TRBV5-6 CASSSTDRGLSGNTIYF TGTGCCAGCAGCTCTACGGACAGGGGCTTATCCGGAAACACCATATATTTT
. TRBD2 TRBJ2-1 TRBV20-1 CSASKGGSRDEQFF TGCAGTGCTAGTAAGGGCGGGAGTCGCGATGAGCAGTTCTTC
. . TRBJ2-5 TRBV6-1 CASSGDDRSMMETQYF TGTGCCAGCAGTGGAGACGACAGGTCTATGATGGAGACCCAGTACTTC
once . TRBJ1-1 TRBV4-1 CASSRTALNTEAFF TGCGCCAGCAGCCGGACAGCTTTGAACACTGAAGCTTTCTTT
few . TRBJ2-7 TRBV19 CASSLRRESYEQYF TGTGCCAGTAGTCTACGGAGGGAGTCCTACGAGCAGTACTTC
. . TRBJ2-1 TRBV9 CASSVVTGQDNEQFF TGTGCCAGCAGCGTAGTAACAGGGCAGGACAATGAGCAGTTCTTC
. . TRBJ1-1 TRBV29-1 CSVDNESGNTEAFF TGCAGCGTTGACAATGAGTCAGGGAACACTGAAGCTTTCTTT
few TRBD1 TRBJ1-1 TRBV5-1 CASSLTGANTEAFF TGCGCCAGCAGCCTGACAGGGGCGAACACTGAAGCTTTCTTT
. TRBD2 TRBJ2-1 TRBV5-4 CASRRPGTSDYNEQFF TGTGCCAGCAGGCGACCCGGGACTAGCGACTACAATGAGCAGTTCTTC
. TRBD1 TRBJ2-7 TRBV24-1 CATSDRQGSGTDEQYF TGTGCCACCAGTGATCGACAGGGGTCAGGAACGGACGAGCAGTACTTC
. . TRBJ2-1 TRBV29-1 CSVGTGLSGPYNEQFF TGCAGCGTCGGGACTGGACTCAGTGGGCCCTACAATGAGCAGTTCTTC
. . TRBJ1-2 TRBV6-5 CASRKNGVAYGYTF TGTGCCAGCAGGAAAAACGGGGTTGCCTATGGCTACACCTTC
. TRBD2 TRBJ2-6 TRBV28 CASSTTSGRTGANVLTF TGTGCCAGCAGCACGACTAGCGGGAGGACCGGGGCCAACGTCCTGACTTTC
few . TRBJ1-2 TRBV14 CASSPYRDYGYTF TGTGCCAGCAGCCCCTACAGGGACTATGGCTACACCTTC
. TRBD2 TRBJ2-3 TRBV13 CASSLGLGTSGDTQYF TGTGCCAGCAGCTTAGGCCTCGGGACTAGCGGCGATACGCAGTATTTT
once TRBD2 TRBJ2-3 TRBV7-9 CASFGLAGGSTDTQYF TGTGCCAGCTTCGGACTAGCGGGGGGGAGCACAGATACGCAGTATTTT
. TRBD1 TRBJ2-5 TRBV25-1 CASSPASGQGRGETQYF TGTGCCAGCTCCCCAGCCTCTGGACAGGGGAGAGGAGAGACCCAGTACTTC
. TRBD1 TRBJ1-6 TRBV7-9 CASSLEGGENHF TGTGCCAGCAGCTTGGAAGGGGGCGAAAATCACTTT
. TRBD1 TRBJ2-2 TRBV5-6 CASSSGQGSTGELFF TGTGCCAGCAGCTCGGGACAGGGAAGCACCGGGGAGCTGTTTTTT
. . TRBJ1-1 TRBV10-3 CAISPSRGENTEAFF TGTGCCATCAGTCCAAGTCGGGGGGAGAACACTGAAGCTTTCTTT
. TRBD1 TRBJ1-4 TRBV28 CASSHPGQGYEKLFF TGTGCCAGCAGTCATCCGGGACAGGGGTATGAAAAACTGTTTTTT
. TRBD1 TRBJ1-4 TRBV29-1 CSAKTGNNEKLFF TGCAGCGCGAAGACAGGGAATAATGAAAAACTGTTTTTT
few . TRBJ1-2 TRBV6-5 CASSYSRGLHYGYTF TGTGCCAGCAGTTACTCGCGGGGATTGCACTATGGCTACACCTTC